Presented here are 30 T cell receptor beta chains from one specimen sequenced in a study of shared clonotypes between healthy human individuals. Here immunoSEQ multiplex PCR was the method, and the copy in TCRdb shows in-frame clones only, minus some. This sample has about 2.3 million clones; around 92% occur once, and the top ten carry 0.37%. The source material was naive CD4+ T cells from PBMCs. The sample's subset: CD45RA+ positively selected. Source of these receptors: a man younger than 30 in good health. Some clones in this sample may be carry-over from other donors' samples.

DNA of the CDR3: TGTGCCAGCAGTTGGGGAAATAAGTACACCTTC. The encoded protein is CASSWGNKYTF. V and J are TRBV6-5 and TRBJ1-2; D call uncertain. Trimming took 4 bases from V and 11 from J, leaving 11 bases between them. The germline V gene has CDR1 MNHEY and CDR2 SVGAGI. The length of the CDR3 is 11 residues.

The chain has TRBV18 and TRBJ2-2; D remains ambiguous. V was clipped by 6 bases and J by 1 base, with 12 bases between them. In germline, CDR1 is KGHSH, CDR2 LQKENI. This CDR3 comprises 15 residues. As DNA, the CDR3 is TGTGCCAGCTCGTTATACGTGCAGAACACCGGGGAGCTGTTTTTT. The encoded protein is CASSLYVQNTGELFF.

This chain connects TRBV4-2 to TRBJ1-1; weak D call: TRBD1 (5 bases). Germline V gene data show CDR1 as LGHNA and CDR2 as YNFKEQ. The CDR3 consists of 17 residues. Trimming took off 3 bases at V and 1 base at J, with 18 bases between the two ends. Here the CDR3 reads CASSQDSGRRGNTEAFF. For the CDR3, the DNA is TGTGCCAGCAGCCAGGATTCGGGGCGGCGTGGGAACACTGAAGCTTTCTTT.

The chain carries TRBV7-9 and TRBJ1-5; no definite D call. V lost 4 bases to trimming and J lost 4 bases, with 14 bases between them. The CDR3 loop spans 15 amino acids. Germline V gene data show CDR1 as SEHNR and CDR2 as FQNEAQ (reference sequence). CDR3 sequence: CASSSREGKNQPQHF. CDR3 nucleotide sequence: TGTGCCAGCAGCTCTCGGGAGGGAAAAAATCAGCCCCAGCATTTT.

The V call is TRBV5-6, the J call TRBJ2-2; D unclear. The ends were cut back, 0 bases at V and 0 bases at J, with 12 bases in the middle. CDR3 size: 17 residues. Per the germline V gene, CDR1 is SGHDT and CDR2 is YYEEEE. CDR3 coding DNA: TGTGCCAGCAGCTTGGGGGTTTACCCATCGAACACCGGGGAGCTGTTTTTT. This gives the protein CASSLGVYPSNTGELFF. The full variable domain, with the rest looked up from reference TRBV5-6 and TRBJ2-2, is DAGVTQSPTHLIKTRGQQVTLRCSPKSGHDTVSWYQQALGQGPQFIFQYYEEEERQRGNFPDRFSGHQFPNYSSELNVNALLLGDSALYLCASSLGVYPSNTGELFFGEGSRLTVL.

The chain couples TRBV25-1 to TRBJ2-1; 9 bases are shared with TRBD1. Germline V gene lookup returns CDR1 MGHDK and CDR2 SYGVNS. This CDR3 spans 15 amino acids. The V and J ends lost 2 bases and 7 bases, in that order; junction bases with no gene match: 6. As DNA, the CDR3 is TGTGCCAGCAGTGAACCAGGGGACAGGGCGAATGAGCAGTTCTTC. Protein product: CASSEPGDRANEQFF.

The V call is TRBV5-1, the J call TRBJ2-4, with D hard to call. The CDR3 covers 16 residues. Trimming cost V 4 bases and J 2 bases, with 16 bases left between them. Germline V gives CDR1 SGHRS, CDR2 YFSETQ. The CDR3: CASSPDGGRTKNIQYF. The CDR3 nucleotides read TGCGCCAGCAGCCCAGACGGTGGACGGACCAAAAACATTCAGTACTTC.

This rearrangement joins TRBV28 to TRBJ2-7; TRBD2 aligns across 13 bases. The junction had 7 bases not matched to a gene; V was cut back by 5 bases and J by 6 bases. The CDR3 spans 15 residues. Germline V gene data show CDR1 as MDHEN and CDR2 as SYDVKM. The CDR3 DNA is TGTGCCAGCAGTCCAAAGACTAGCGGGAGGCGCGAGCAGTACTTC. The encoded protein is CASSPKTSGRREQYF.

V usage is TRBV29-1 and J usage is TRBJ2-5; D tentatively reads TRBD1 or TRBD2 (5 bases each). This CDR3 region has 13 residues. The germline V gene has CDR1 SQVTM and CDR2 ANQGSEA. The V gene lost 0 bases and the J gene lost 5 bases, with 10 bases spanning the gap. In nucleotides, the CDR3 is TGCAGCGTTGAAGATGGGGGTGAGGAGACCCAGTACTTC. This gives the protein CSVEDGGEETQYF.

CDR3 sequence reads: CASSLPGGAREQYF. The CDR3 DNA sequence: TGCGCCAGCAGCCTACCGGGGGGGGCTCGCGAGCAGTACTTC. V and J are TRBV10-2 and TRBJ2-7; 8 bases map to TRBD2. Losses at the gene ends were 6 bases for V and 6 bases for J; bases not matched to a gene: 10. The V gene's germline CDR1 is WSHSY and CDR2 SAAADI. The CDR3 is 14 amino acids.

CDR3 amino acids: CASSREAGGSSYEQYF. In DNA form, the CDR3 reads TGTGCCAGCAGCCGAGAGGCGGGGGGGTCCTCCTACGAGCAGTACTTC. V is TRBV4-2 and J is TRBJ2-7, with 9 nucleotides matching TRBD2. With V trimmed by 4 bases and J by 0 bases, 7 bases remained unmatched. Germline loops: CDR1 LGHNA, CDR2 YNFKEQ. CDR3 length: 16 residues.

The rearrangement joins TRBV5-4 to TRBJ1-2; 7 bases line up with TRBD1. Germline CDR1 is SGHNT and CDR2 is YYREEE (reference sequence). CDR3 length equals 13 residues. J was trimmed by 3 bases and V by 6 bases; bases with no gene match: 5. This CDR3 reads CASNGQADYGYTF. In DNA form, the CDR3 reads TGTGCCAGCAACGGACAGGCCGACTATGGCTACACCTTC.

The V gene is TRBV19, the J gene TRBJ2-3; D gene ambiguous. V lost 5 bases and J lost 4, with 10 bases in between. This CDR3 has 13 amino acids. The V gene's germline CDR1 is LNHDA and CDR2 SQIVND (reference sequence). This chain's CDR3 is CASSEAISDTQYF. In DNA, the CDR3 is TGTGCCAGTAGTGAGGCCATATCAGATACGCAGTATTTT.

This chain connects TRBV5-1 to TRBJ1-1, with unresolved D. Per the germline V gene, CDR1 is SGHRS and CDR2 is YFSETQ. Trimming took 0 bases from V and 1 from J, leaving 10 bases between them. The CDR3 runs 15 residues. The CDR3 region is CASSLGSGGNTEAFF. DNA of the CDR3: TGCGCCAGCAGCTTGGGATCAGGTGGGAACACTGAAGCTTTCTTT.

The genes are TRBV28 and TRBJ2-2, with D maybe TRBD1 (6 bases). The V end lost 2 bases, the J end lost 2 bases, and 12 bases lay between the germline ends. The germline gives CDR1 MDHEN, CDR2 SYDVKM. There are 16 residues in the CDR3. This chain's CDR3 is CASSLNRVTNTGELFF. Here the CDR3 DNA reads TGTGCCAGCAGTTTAAACAGGGTTACTAACACCGGGGAGCTGTTTTTT.

In this sample, this clone turned up a few times. This chain joins TRBV30 and TRBJ1-1; TRBD1 agrees at 8 bases. Per the germline V gene, CDR1 is GTSNPN and CDR2 is SVGIG (reference sequence). The length of the CDR3 is 13 residues. Trimming removed 4 bases from V and 1 base from J; junction bases left unmatched: 2. The CDR3 loop is CAWKDRENTEAFF. Here the CDR3 DNA reads TGTGCCTGGAAGGACAGGGAGAACACTGAAGCTTTCTTT. Using reference TRBV30 and TRBJ1-1 for the parts outside the CDR3, the full variable domain is SQTIHQWPATLVQPVGSPLSLECTVEGTSNPNLYWYRQAAGRGLQLLFYSVGIGQISSEVPQNLSASRPQDRQFILSSKKLLLSDSGFYLCAWKDRENTEAFFGQGTRLTVV.

This chain joins TRBV29-1 and TRBJ2-1; the D is unclear. The V gene lost 4 bases and the J gene lost 2 bases, with 12 bases spanning the gap. The germline V gene has CDR1 SQVTM and CDR2 ANQGSEA. The CDR3 sequence is 14 residues long. CDR3 residues: CSVVFAATYNEQFF. CDR3 DNA sequence: TGCAGCGTTGTTTTTGCGGCTACCTACAATGAGCAGTTCTTC.

The V call is TRBV4-1, the J call TRBJ1-4, with 11 bases identical to TRBD1. Unmatched junction bases numbered 18, after V lost 5 bases and J lost 7 bases. The CDR3 covers 19 residues. Per the germline V gene, CDR1 is MGHRA and CDR2 is YSYEKL. The CDR3 is CASSSIPGGQGGLGEKLFF. The CDR3 coding sequence is TGCGCCAGCAGCTCCATTCCTGGGGGACAGGGGGGTCTGGGTGAAAAACTGTTTTTT.

The V call is TRBV7-9, the J call TRBJ1-1, with 7 nucleotides matching TRBD1. The CDR3 has 14 amino acids. Trimming at V came to 5 bases and at J to 4 bases, leaving 7 bases not matched to a gene. CDR1 is SEHNR and CDR2 is FQNEAQ in the germline V gene (reference sequence). The CDR3, as DNA: TGTGCCAGCAGCGAAGGGACAGTAGGCACTGAAGCTTTCTTT. Amino acid sequence: CASSEGTVGTEAFF. The full variable domain, rest sourced from reference TRBV7-9 and TRBJ1-1, is DTGVSQNPRHKITKRGQNVTFRCDPISEHNRLYWYRQTLGQGPEFLTYFQNEAQLEKSRLLSDRFSAERPKGSFSTLEIQRTEQGDSAMYLCASSEGTVGTEAFFGQGTRLTVV.

The chain employs TRBV28 and TRBJ2-7, with TRBD1 matching 10 bases. Germline V gene lookup returns CDR1 MDHEN and CDR2 SYDVKM. CDR3 length: 15 amino acids. Trimming removed 5 bases from V and 5 bases from J; junction bases left unmatched: 9. CDR3 sequence: CASSTGGTGDHEQYF. CDR3 in DNA: TGTGCCAGCAGTACTGGGGGGACAGGGGACCACGAGCAGTACTTC.

This clone has a single count. V is TRBV5-6 and J is TRBJ2-7; TRBD2 agrees at 7 bases. The CDR3 runs to 14 residues. The germline gives CDR1 SGHDT, CDR2 YYEEEE. The J segment lost 6 bases and the V segment lost 3 bases, leaving 9 bases of the junction unmatched. The CDR3 spells CASSSGGGRFEQYF. The CDR3 nucleotides read TGTGCCAGCAGCTCGGGGGGTGGCCGATTCGAGCAGTACTTC.

The V gene is TRBV29-1, the J gene TRBJ2-1; D is uncertain. Trimming pared 4 bases from V and 6 bases from J, leaving 7 bases between. Germline V gene data show CDR1 as SQVTM and CDR2 as ANQGSEA. The CDR3 has 11 residues. CDR3: CSVAPGNEQFF. CDR3 DNA: TGCAGCGTTGCCCCCGGCAATGAGCAGTTCTTC.

V gene TRBV25-1 combines with J gene TRBJ2-7; 7 bases map to TRBD1. J lost 3 bases, V lost 5 bases, and 10 bases had no gene match. The germline V gene has CDR1 MGHDK and CDR2 SYGVNS. The CDR3 covers 15 residues. CDR3 coding DNA: TGTGCCAGCAGTTATATAGGGACAGCGAACTACGAGCAGTACTTC. Protein: CASSYIGTANYEQYF.

The chain combines TRBV30 with TRBJ2-1; D not resolved. Germline lookup yields CDR1 GTSNPN and CDR2 SVGIG (reference sequence). V gave up 2 bases and J gave up 6 bases, with 5 bases separating them. CDR3 size: 11 residues. In nucleotides, the CDR3 is TGTGCCTGGAGTAACATCAATGAGCAGTTCTTC. Translated: CAWSNINEQFF. The complete variable domain, with remaining parts taken from reference TRBV30 and TRBJ2-1, reads SQTIHQWPATLVQPVGSPLSLECTVEGTSNPNLYWYRQAAGRGLQLLFYSVGIGQISSEVPQNLSASRPQDRQFILSSKKLLLSDSGFYLCAWSNINEQFFGPGTRLTVL.

The J gene is TRBJ1-4, the V gene TRBV4-3, with a weak D call TRBD1 (5 bases). The CDR3 is made up of 16 amino acids. The V gene's germline CDR1 is LGHNA and CDR2 YSLEER. The V gene lost 0 bases and the J gene lost 5 bases, with 13 bases spanning the gap. The CDR3 region is CASSQEQALRNEKLFF. Written as DNA, the CDR3 is TGCGCCAGCAGCCAAGAACAGGCGTTAAGAAATGAAAAACTGTTTTTT.

In regard to this clone: Other nucleotide sequences in the sample specify the same CDR3. This chain links TRBV18 with TRBJ2-7; a weak D match, TRBD2 (5 bases). CDR3 size: 11 residues. Germline loops: CDR1 KGHSH, CDR2 LQKENI. V lost 6 bases to trimming and J lost 7 bases, with 10 bases between them. The CDR3 sequence: CASSPPGEQYF. The CDR3 DNA reads TGTGCCAGCTCTCCGCCGGGGGAGCAGTACTTC.

The chain couples TRBV5-4 to TRBJ2-5, with 8 bases lining up with TRBD2. CDR3 length: 16 amino acids. Per the germline V gene, CDR1 is SGHNT and CDR2 is YYREEE (reference sequence). Trimming removed 1 base from V and 0 bases from J; junction bases left unmatched: 5. CDR3 DNA: TGTGCCAGCAGCTTGTTCCCGGGAGGGTACCAAGAGACCCAGTACTTC. This sequence encodes CASSLFPGGYQETQYF.

The chain is built from TRBV4-3 and TRBJ1-1, with 7 positions matching TRBD1. The CDR3 covers 20 residues. With V trimmed by 1 base and J by 0 bases, 17 bases remained unmatched. Germline V lookup: CDR1 LGHNA, CDR2 YSLEER. CDR3 residues: CASSQGWVDRAMPLNTEAFF. In DNA, the CDR3 is TGCGCCAGCAGCCAAGGGTGGGTTGACAGGGCCATGCCTTTGAACACTGAAGCTTTCTTT.

CDR3 nucleotide sequence: TGTGCCAGCAGTTACAGGGGACGAAAATATTCACCCCTCCACTTT. Its protein product is CASSYRGRKYSPLHF. This chain joins TRBV6-5 and TRBJ1-6, with a possible D match to TRBD1 (5 bases). The CDR3 covers 15 residues. Trimming removed 2 bases at V and 8 bases at J, with 13 bases between. Germline V gives CDR1 MNHEY, CDR2 SVGAGI.

The gene calls are TRBV5-1 and TRBJ2-2; perhaps TRBD2 as D (6 bases). Germline-derived CDR1 and CDR2 are SGHRS and YFSETQ. Trimming stripped 7 bases from V and 0 bases from J, with 13 bases between. This CDR3 has 15 residues. CDR3 amino acids: CASALGGTNTGELFF. CDR3 in DNA: TGCGCCAGCGCGCTGGGGGGAACGAACACCGGGGAGCTGTTTTTT.